The 10 T cell receptor beta chains below all came from one sample that was sequenced in a study of cytomegalovirus exposure and HLA in healthy donors. PCR amplification relied on 60 Vbeta primers (plus 13 Jbeta primers). The method was immunoSEQ multiplex PCR; TCRdb's version includes in-frame clones alone and lacks a portion of them. The sample shows under 200,000 clones, less than 85% of them seen only once. What was sequenced was PBMCs. These receptors all stem from a man aged 40-55 years in good health and CMV-seronegative.

The chain links TRBV11-2 to TRBJ2-7; 8 bases line up with TRBD2. CDR3 size: 14 residues. The V gene end was trimmed by 2 bases and the J gene end by 2 bases; junction bases not matched to a gene: 2. Germline CDR1 is SGHAT and CDR2 is FQNNGV. CDR3 nucleotide sequence: TGTGCCAGCAGCTTAACTAGCGGAACCTACGAGCAGTACTTC. Its protein is CASSLTSGTYEQYF.

The chain links TRBV4-3 to TRBJ2-1; possibly TRBD2 for D (6 bases). Germline V CDR1 and CDR2: LGHNA, YSLEER. The CDR3 length is 15 residues. V shed 1 base and J shed 6 bases, with 13 bases lying between them. CDR3 coding DNA: TGCGCCAGCAGCCAAGGGCGTAGCGGTGGCAATGAGCAGTTCTTC. Translated: CASSQGRSGGNEQFF.

This chain connects TRBV2 to TRBJ2-3; 8 positions match TRBD2. The CDR3 has 16 residues. The germline V gene has CDR1 SNHLY and CDR2 FYNNEI. The trim removed 6 bases at V and 1 base at J, leaving 9 bases unmatched. The CDR3 here is CASSSATSGGTDTQYF. Written as DNA, the CDR3 is TGTGCCAGCAGCTCCGCCACTAGCGGCGGCACAGATACGCAGTATTTT.

The chain carries TRBV5-1 and TRBJ2-1; TRBD1 aligns across 7 bases. This CDR3 contains 15 residues. V lost 2 bases, J lost 7 bases, and 9 bases stayed unmatched. Looked up from germline, CDR1 is SGHRS and CDR2 is YFSETQ. CDR3 in DNA: TGCGCCAGCAGCTTATTACAGGGGTCGGATAATGAGCAGTTCTTC. It yields the protein CASSLLQGSDNEQFF.

This chain uses TRBV6-1 with TRBJ1-4; 7 bases map to TRBD1. V shed 8 bases, J shed 2 bases, and the junction held 5 bases outside the gene matches. In germline, CDR1 is MNHNS, CDR2 SASEGT. CDR3 length equals 14 residues. The CDR3 sequence: CASLTGTTNEKLFF. In DNA form, the CDR3 reads TGTGCCAGCCTGACAGGGACTACTAATGAAAAACTGTTTTTT.

The V call is TRBV5-4, the J call TRBJ1-1; D uncertain. The CDR3 contains 14 residues. The germline CDR1 and CDR2 sequences are SGHNT and YYREEE (reference sequence). With 3 bases removed from V and 5 bases from J, the gap between germline ends came to 14 bases. The CDR3 region has the DNA TGTGCCAGCAGCTCAGCTCGGGGTCAAACTGAAGCTTTCTTT. It encodes CASSSARGQTEAFF.

The rearrangement joins TRBV7-2 to TRBJ2-5; no clear D gene. V gave up 1 base and J gave up 2 bases, with 8 bases separating them. There are 14 residues in the CDR3. The V gene's germline CDR1 is SGHTA and CDR2 FQGNSA. This CDR3 is CASSLGARQETQYF. In DNA form, the CDR3 reads TGTGCCAGCAGCTTAGGGGCACGACAAGAGACCCAGTACTTC.

This chain links TRBV5-6 with TRBJ2-1; 9 bases align to TRBD2. This CDR3 is 15 amino acids long. Germline-derived CDR1 and CDR2 are SGHDT and YYEEEE. Losses at the gene ends were 2 bases for V and 7 bases for J; bases not matched to a gene: 7. The chain's CDR3 is CASSFSGLALNEQFF. CDR3 nucleotide sequence: TGTGCCAGCAGCTTCTCCGGACTAGCGTTAAATGAGCAGTTCTTC. The variable domain in full, with the rest retrieved from reference TRBV5-6 and TRBJ2-1, is DAGVTQSPTHLIKTRGQQVTLRCSPKSGHDTVSWYQQALGQGPQFIFQYYEEEERQRGNFPDRFSGHQFPNYSSELNVNALLLGDSALYLCASSFSGLALNEQFFGPGTRLTVL.

The gene calls are TRBV5-1 and TRBJ1-4, with D perhaps TRBD1 (5 bases). Germline V CDR1 and CDR2: SGHRS, YFSETQ. The CDR3 runs 16 residues. Trimming shortened V by 1 base and J by 3 bases, and 13 bases separated the two germline ends. The DNA for the CDR3 is TGCGCCAGCAGCTTGCAGGGCGGGGGAGCTAATGAAAAACTGTTTTTT. It is translated as CASSLQGGGANEKLFF.

The V gene is TRBV10-1, the J gene TRBJ2-7; tentatively, D is TRBD2 (5 bases). V was pared by 10 bases and J by 0 bases, with 19 bases between. This CDR3 has 15 amino acids. The germline V gene encodes CDR1 WNHNN and CDR2 SYGVQD (reference sequence). This chain's CDR3 is CATSRGAEYSYEQYF. The CDR3 DNA reads TGCGCCACCTCCCGGGGTGCCGAGTACTCCTACGAGCAGTACTTC.